This T cell receptor beta chain is from a study of CD8 T cells in ankylosing spondylitis. Study-wide points: Clones that were linked to disease were CD8+ and were relatively rare in peripheral blood.

Scientists made TCR beta libraries using quantitative 5'-RACE with molecular barcodes. TCRdb fed the 5' RACE reads into MiXCR, producing one record per CDR3 protein. The sample records under 170,000 distinct CDR3 sequences, 40% to 50% being singletons. The CDR3 has 14 amino acids. V lost 10 bases and J 6 bases, leaving 19 bases between the germline ends. From germline, CDR1 is SGHNT and CDR2 YENEEA. Ten or more counts support this clonotype. The antigen is unknown. This TCR was sampled from a male donor with ankylosing spondylitis. The material sequenced was synovial fluid, either unsorted or a sorted T cell fraction (not recorded which). The rearrangement uses TRBV11-3 and TRBJ2-1; possibly TRBD2 for D (6 bases). The CDR3 DNA reads TGTGCCACCGACTGGGGGGTAGGTAGCAATGAGCAGTTCTTC. Translation gives CATDWGVGSNEQFF.